The 27 T cell receptor beta chains reported below all come from one sample, sequenced in a study of blood T cell repertoires in COVID-19 (dated by TCRdb to about 2020). Library generation was performed with the immunoSEQ multiplex PCR assay. In its TCRdb copy, this immuneACCESS table keeps in-frame sequences only and misses some clones. Where compared with another copy, unresolved V genes explain less than half of these, and the others have no known cause. The table for this sample lists about 110,000 clones; roughly 76% of them were counted only once. The ten top clones hold approximately 9% of the sample. Input material: peripheral blood. The origin of the receptors is a woman in her seventies with acute or convalescent COVID-19.

This clone was detected only once. The genes are TRBV19 and TRBJ1-2; 9 bases line up with TRBD1. V shed 4 bases and J 0 bases; nucleotides not matched to a gene: 21. Germline CDR1 and CDR2: LNHDA and SQIVND (reference sequence). The CDR3 has 21 amino acids. The CDR3 region has the DNA TGTGCCAGTAGTACCTATCCTATTGGGACAGGGTTGCTCCAAGCTAACTATGGCTACACCTTC. It is translated as CASSTYPIGTGLLQANYGYTF.

This clone was seen a handful of times. One end of the junction varies from germline; a read error may be responsible. The chain recombines TRBV29-1 with TRBJ2-3, with D perhaps matching TRBD2 (5 bases). Germline lookup yields CDR1 SQVTM and CDR2 ANQGSEA. CDR3 size: 9 residues. CDR3 sequence (DNA): TGCAGCGTTGAAGGCGGGCCCGAATTT. Translated, it gives CSVEGGPEF.

The CDR3 DNA is TGCAGTGCTATTGACGCAGGGGGCATCTACGAGCAGTACTTC. Protein: CSAIDAGGIYEQYF. The chain recombines TRBV20-1 with TRBJ2-7, with 8 bases that match TRBD1. Germline lookup yields CDR1 DFQATT and CDR2 SNEGSKA (reference sequence). Trimming removed 4 bases from V and 3 bases from J; junction bases left unmatched: 8. The CDR3 is 14 residues long.

The chain recombines TRBV9 with TRBJ2-3; D is undetermined. CDR3 length equals 13 residues. V lost 0 bases to trimming and J lost 4 bases, with 6 bases between them. Germline V CDR1 and CDR2: SGDLS, YYNGEE. CDR3 region: CASSVETPDTQYF. Here the CDR3 DNA reads TGTGCCAGCAGCGTAGAGACACCAGATACGCAGTATTTT.

The V call is TRBV6-2 or TRBV6-3, the J call TRBJ1-4, with TRBD1 as a possible D gene (5 bases). Trimming left V 0 bases short and J 5 bases short, with 10 bases between. Germline V gene data show CDR1 as MNHEY and CDR2 as SVGEGT. This CDR3 region has 15 residues. DNA of the CDR3: TGTGCCAGCAGTTACTCGGACATGGGGAATGAAAAACTGTTTTTT. This sequence encodes CASSYSDMGNEKLFF.

The chain links TRBV5-6 to TRBJ2-5, with 12 bases matching TRBD1. V shed 5 bases and J 3 bases; nucleotides not matched to a gene: 8. CDR1 is SGHDT and CDR2 is YYEEEE in the germline V gene. This CDR3 contains 16 residues. CDR3 DNA: TGTGCCAGCAGTCGGGACAGGGGGCGTCCCGAAGAGACCCAGTACTTC. Translating it yields CASSRDRGRPEETQYF.

In this sample, this clone turned up a few times. V usage is TRBV12-3 or TRBV12-4 and J usage is TRBJ1-2; D is uncertain. V was cut by 4 bases and J by 5 bases, with 11 bases left in between. The CDR3 runs to 13 residues. The CDR3, as DNA: TGTGCCAGCAGTTACGCAGGCCCTTATGGCTACACCTTC. It encodes CASSYAGPYGYTF.

This clone was seen only a few times. The chain is built from TRBV12-3 or TRBV12-4 and TRBJ1-2; weak D call: TRBD1 (5 bases). Trimming took 6 bases from V and 3 from J, leaving 11 bases between them. This CDR3 has 13 amino acids. The CDR3 coding sequence is TGTGCCAGCAGGGACACCTCCTACTATGGCTACACCTTC. This encodes CASRDTSYYGYTF.

The chain uses TRBV2 and TRBJ1-1; 8 nucleotides line up with TRBD1. J was trimmed by 7 bases and V by 4 bases; bases with no gene match: 2. Germline V CDR1 and CDR2: SNHLY, FYNNEI. The CDR3 sequence is 12 residues long. DNA of the CDR3: TGTGCCAGCAGTGGGACAGGGTTTGAAGCTTTCTTT. This sequence encodes CASSGTGFEAFF.

The CDR3 here is CATSKGQGGYTF. The CDR3 DNA sequence: TGTGCCACCTCTAAGGGACAGGGGGGCTACACCTTC. The chain is built from TRBV6-5 and TRBJ1-2, with 10 positions matching TRBD1. V shed 10 bases and J 8 bases; nucleotides not matched to a gene: 7. CDR1 is MNHEY, CDR2 SVGAGI, per germline. There are 12 residues in the CDR3.

This clone was recorded once. V and J are TRBV7-2 and TRBJ2-7; 9 nucleotides align to TRBD1. The CDR3 covers 12 residues. V shed 3 bases, J shed 6 bases, and the junction held 0 bases outside the gene matches. CDR1 is SGHTA, CDR2 FQGNSA, per germline. DNA of the CDR3: TGTGCCAGCAGCTTGGACAGGGGCGAGCAGTACTTC. The encoded protein is CASSLDRGEQYF.

This chain connects TRBV19 to TRBJ1-2, with TRBD1 matching 9 bases. CDR3 size: 14 residues. The V gene's germline CDR1 is LNHDA and CDR2 SQIVND (reference sequence). V was clipped by 6 bases and J by 4 bases; unmatched bases: 6. In nucleotides, the CDR3 is TGTGCCAGTAGCTACAGGGGGCATGGCTATGGCTACACCTTC. Amino acid sequence: CASSYRGHGYGYTF.

The rearrangement joins TRBV18 to TRBJ2-1; TRBD2 matches at 9 bases. Germline V gene data show CDR1 as KGHSH and CDR2 as LQKENI. The CDR3 loop spans 16 amino acids. V was clipped by 5 bases and J by 2 bases; unmatched bases: 7. DNA for the CDR3: TGTGCCAGCTCATTTTCAGCGGGGGGCGCCTACAATGAGCAGTTCTTC. It encodes CASSFSAGGAYNEQFF.

The chain carries TRBV7-2 and TRBJ2-7; D call uncertain. Germline-derived CDR1 and CDR2 are SGHTA and FQGNSA. V was trimmed by 4 bases and J by 6 bases, leaving 10 bases between them. CDR3 length: 12 amino acids. The CDR3 DNA is TGTGCCAGCAGCTCCTCCCCGTCCGAGCAGTACTTC. Encoded protein: CASSSSPSEQYF.

J is TRBJ2-3 and V is TRBV3-1 (or the pseudogene TRBV3-2); unclear D gene. This CDR3 has 14 amino acids. Trimming took off 3 bases at V and 6 bases at J, with 13 bases between the two ends. The V gene's germline CDR1 is LGHDT and CDR2 YNNKEL (reference sequence). The CDR3 spells CASSQVRSVDTQYF. Written as DNA, the CDR3 is TGTGCCAGCAGCCAGGTCCGAAGCGTGGATACGCAGTATTTT.

This clone has only a few counts. The genes are TRBV7-9 and TRBJ2-2; TRBD2 is a possible D gene (5 bases). Trimming pared 5 bases from V and 4 bases from J, leaving 11 bases between. Germline V gene sequence: CDR1 SEHNR, CDR2 FQNEAQ (reference sequence). The CDR3 runs to 14 residues. The CDR3 DNA sequence: TGTGCCAGCAGCCCTTGGACTGTCACCGGGGAGCTGTTTTTT. Protein sequence: CASSPWTVTGELFF.

This chain connects TRBV7-2 to TRBJ2-3; no firm D call. The CDR3 extends over 13 amino acids. The germline V gene has CDR1 SGHTA and CDR2 FQGNSA. The V end lost 2 bases, the J end lost 1 base, and 4 bases lay between the germline ends. The DNA of the CDR3 is TGTGCCAGCAGCTTATCAGGCACAGATACGCAGTATTTT. Its translation: CASSLSGTDTQYF. The entire variable domain, with the rest obtained from reference TRBV7-2 and TRBJ2-3, is as follows: GAGVSQSPSNKVTEKGKDVELRCDPISGHTALYWYRQSLGQGLEFLIYFQGNSAPDKSGLPSDRFSAERTGGSVSTLTIQRTQQEDSAVYLCASSLSGTDTQYFGPGTRLTVL.

J is TRBJ1-2 and V is TRBV28; the match to TRBD1 covers 9 bases. The germline CDR1 and CDR2 sequences are MDHEN and SYDVKM. This CDR3 comprises 15 residues. The V gene end was trimmed by 5 bases and the J gene end by 5 bases; junction bases not matched to a gene: 9. As DNA, the CDR3 is TGTGCCAGCAGTCCCGGGGACAGGGATGCTTATGGCTACACCTTC. It encodes CASSPGDRDAYGYTF.

The chain is built from TRBV5-4 and TRBJ2-7; the D gene could be TRBD1 or TRBD2 (5 bases each). CDR3 length equals 15 residues. The germline gives CDR1 SGHNT, CDR2 YYREEE (reference sequence). V shed 4 bases and J shed 8 bases, with 22 bases lying between them. The CDR3 spells CASSLGEPGSGKQYF. The CDR3 DNA is TGTGCCAGCAGCCTGGGGGAGCCGGGTTCCGGGAAGCAGTACTTC. The whole variable domain, filled in from reference TRBV5-4 and TRBJ2-7, reads ETGVTQSPTHLIKTRGQQVTLRCSSQSGHNTVSWYQQALGQGPQFIFQYYREEENGRGNFPPRFSGLQFPNYSSELNVNALELDDSALYLCASSLGEPGSGKQYFGPGTRLTVT.

The genes are TRBV9 and TRBJ1-1, with a weak D call TRBD1 (6 bases). CDR3 size: 14 residues. Germline values: CDR1 SGDLS, CDR2 YYNGEE. Trimming left V 0 bases short and J 4 bases short, with 10 bases between. The CDR3, as DNA: TGTGCCAGCAGCGTAGTTCTGGGGGCCACTGAAGCTTTCTTT. Its translation: CASSVVLGATEAFF.

The chain combines TRBV21-1 with TRBJ1-2; TRBD1 is taken as the D call from the table, unchecked against the DNA. TRBV21-1 is listed as a pseudogene. The CDR3 is 15 amino acids. The CDR3 here is CASSVKPRDNCGYTF. CDR3 DNA sequence: TGTGCCAGCAGCGTAAAACCCCGGGACAACTGTGGCTACACCTTC.

The V and J genes are TRBV12-2 and TRBJ2-1; the table's D call of TRBD2 was not tested on the DNA. TRBV12-2 is marked as a pseudogene. The CDR3 totals 16 residues. The chain's CDR3 is CASRLVRTSDYNEQFF. CDR3 DNA sequence: TGTGCAAGTCGCTTAGTTCGGACTAGCGACTACAATGAGCAGTTCTTC.

V gene TRBV30 combines with J gene TRBJ2-7; 11 bases line up with TRBD1. The germline gives CDR1 GTSNPN, CDR2 SVGIG (reference sequence). The CDR3 is 15 residues long. V was clipped by 1 base and J by 5 bases; unmatched bases: 7. In DNA form, the CDR3 reads TGTGCCTGGAGTGCGAGGACAGGGGGCAAGGACGAGCAGTACTTC. It codes for CAWSARTGGKDEQYF.

The CDR3: CASSHGSGGKETQYF. CDR3 nucleotide sequence: TGTGCCAGCAGCCACGGTAGCGGGGGTAAGGAGACCCAGTACTTC. This rearrangement joins TRBV3-1 (or the pseudogene TRBV3-2) to TRBJ2-5, with 9 bases identical to TRBD2. Germline trimming cut 3 bases from V and 5 bases from J; bases unmatched to any gene: 7. The CDR3 covers 15 residues. The germline V gene encodes CDR1 LGHDT and CDR2 YNNKEL (reference sequence).

The chain joins TRBV7-9 to TRBJ1-6, with D uncertain. This CDR3 contains 14 residues. Germline V CDR1 and CDR2: SEHNR, FQNEAQ (reference sequence). V lost 4 bases and J 7 bases, leaving 11 bases between the germline ends. CDR3: CASSSDIPNSPLHF. CDR3 in DNA: TGTGCCAGCAGCTCCGACATTCCAAATTCACCCCTCCACTTT.

The chain couples TRBV6-6 to TRBJ1-4; no reliable D call. Trimming left V 5 bases short and J 4 bases short, with 5 bases between. There are 12 residues in the CDR3. CDR1 is MNHNY, CDR2 SVGAGI, per germline (reference sequence). CDR3 nucleotides: TGTGCCAGCAGTCTCCATAATGAAAAACTGTTTTTT. Protein sequence: CASSLHNEKLFF.

V is TRBV6-5 and J is TRBJ1-3; weak D call: TRBD1 (6 bases). With 2 bases removed from V and 3 bases from J, the gap between germline ends came to 11 bases. CDR1 is MNHEY and CDR2 is SVGAGI in the germline V gene. This CDR3 region has 15 residues. CDR3 in DNA: TGTGCCAGCAGTTACGCCAGGGGTAATGGAAACACCATATATTTT. It codes for CASSYARGNGNTIYF.